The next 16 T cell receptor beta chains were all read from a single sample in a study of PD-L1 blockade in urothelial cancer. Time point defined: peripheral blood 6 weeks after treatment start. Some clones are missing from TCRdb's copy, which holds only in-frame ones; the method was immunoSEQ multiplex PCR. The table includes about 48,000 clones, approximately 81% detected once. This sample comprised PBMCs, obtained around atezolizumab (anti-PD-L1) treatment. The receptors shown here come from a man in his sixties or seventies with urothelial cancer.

DNA for the CDR3: TGCGCCAGCAGCTCGGGATGGTTCGTGAGAGGGAACACTGAAGCTTTCTTT. It is translated as CASSSGWFVRGNTEAFF. The chain carries TRBV5-1 and TRBJ1-1; D is unclear. The germline V and J ends were trimmed by 3 bases and 1 base, with 19 bases remaining between them. Germline CDR1 SGHRS, CDR2 YFSETQ. The CDR3 sequence is 17 residues long. Full variable domain (rest looked up from reference TRBV5-1 and TRBJ1-1): KAGVTQTPRYLIKTRGQQVTLSCSPISGHRSVSWYQQTPGQGLQFLFEYFSETQRNKGNFPGRFSGRQFSNSRSEMNVSTLELGDSALYLCASSSGWFVRGNTEAFFGQGTRLTVV.

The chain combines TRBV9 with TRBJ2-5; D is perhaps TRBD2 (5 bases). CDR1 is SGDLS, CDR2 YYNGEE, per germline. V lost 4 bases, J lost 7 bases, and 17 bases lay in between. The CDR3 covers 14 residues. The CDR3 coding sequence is TGTGCCAGCAGCCAGACTACAGACCCCGGGACCCAGTACTTC. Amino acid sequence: CASSQTTDPGTQYF.

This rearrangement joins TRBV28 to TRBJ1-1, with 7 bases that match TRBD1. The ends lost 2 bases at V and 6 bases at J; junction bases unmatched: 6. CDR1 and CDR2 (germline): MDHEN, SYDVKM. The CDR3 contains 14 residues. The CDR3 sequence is CASSLGYRGAEAFF. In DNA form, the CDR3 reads TGTGCCAGCAGTTTAGGATACAGGGGAGCTGAAGCTTTCTTT.

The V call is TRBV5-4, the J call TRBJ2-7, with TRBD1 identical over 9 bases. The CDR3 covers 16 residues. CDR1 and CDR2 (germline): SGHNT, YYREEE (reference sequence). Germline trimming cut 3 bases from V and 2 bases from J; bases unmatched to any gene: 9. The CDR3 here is CASSSTGTGNPYEQYF. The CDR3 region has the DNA TGTGCCAGCAGCTCGACCGGGACAGGGAACCCCTACGAGCAGTACTTC.

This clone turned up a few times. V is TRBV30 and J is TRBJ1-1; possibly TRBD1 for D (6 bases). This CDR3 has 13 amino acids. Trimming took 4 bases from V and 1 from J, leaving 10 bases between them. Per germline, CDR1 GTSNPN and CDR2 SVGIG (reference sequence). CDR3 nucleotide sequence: TGTGCCTGGAACCCGGGACAGAACACTGAAGCTTTCTTT. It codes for CAWNPGQNTEAFF.

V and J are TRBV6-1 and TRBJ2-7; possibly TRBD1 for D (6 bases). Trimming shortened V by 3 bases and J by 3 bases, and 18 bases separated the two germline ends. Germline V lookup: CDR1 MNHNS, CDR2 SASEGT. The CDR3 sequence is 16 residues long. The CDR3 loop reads CASSDLRTAAYYEQYF. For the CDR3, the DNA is TGTGCCAGCAGTGATCTTCGGACAGCGGCGTACTACGAGCAGTACTTC.

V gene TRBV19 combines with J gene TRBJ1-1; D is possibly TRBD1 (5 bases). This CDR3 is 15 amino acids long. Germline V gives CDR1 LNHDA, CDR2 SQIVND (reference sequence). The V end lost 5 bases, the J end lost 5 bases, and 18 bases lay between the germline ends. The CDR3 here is CASSSVRGDGTEAFF. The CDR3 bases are TGTGCCAGTAGTTCGGTACGGGGGGATGGGACTGAAGCTTTCTTT.

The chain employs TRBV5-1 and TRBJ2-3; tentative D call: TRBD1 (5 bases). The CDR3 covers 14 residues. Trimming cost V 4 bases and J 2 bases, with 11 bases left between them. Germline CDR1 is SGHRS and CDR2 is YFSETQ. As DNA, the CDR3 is TGCGCCAGCAGCCAAGGACAAGCCACAGATACGCAGTATTTT. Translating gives CASSQGQATDTQYF.

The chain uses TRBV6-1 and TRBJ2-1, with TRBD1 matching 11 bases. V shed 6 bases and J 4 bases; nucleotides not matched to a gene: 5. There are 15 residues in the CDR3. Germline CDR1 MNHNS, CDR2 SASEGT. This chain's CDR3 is CASSLGTGGYNEQFF. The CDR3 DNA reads TGTGCCAGCAGCCTGGGGACAGGGGGGTACAATGAGCAGTTCTTC.

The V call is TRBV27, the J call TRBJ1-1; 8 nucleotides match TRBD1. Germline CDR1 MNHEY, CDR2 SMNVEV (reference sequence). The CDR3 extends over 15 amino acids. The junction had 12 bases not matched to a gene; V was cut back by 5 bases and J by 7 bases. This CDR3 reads CASSTRTGNNNEAFF. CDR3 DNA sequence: TGTGCCAGCAGTACGAGGACAGGGAACAATAATGAAGCTTTCTTT.

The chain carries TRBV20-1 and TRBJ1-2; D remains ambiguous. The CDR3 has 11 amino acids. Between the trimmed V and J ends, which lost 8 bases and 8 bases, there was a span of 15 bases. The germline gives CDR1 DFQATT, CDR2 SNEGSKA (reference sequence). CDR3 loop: CSTILGSGYTF. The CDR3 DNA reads TGCAGTACAATCCTAGGGAGCGGCTACACCTTC.

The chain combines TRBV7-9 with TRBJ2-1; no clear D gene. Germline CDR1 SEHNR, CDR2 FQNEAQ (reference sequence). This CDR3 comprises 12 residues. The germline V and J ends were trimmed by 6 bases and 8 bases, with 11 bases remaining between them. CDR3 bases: TGTGCCAGCAGTTCAATAGTGGATGAGCAGTTCTTC. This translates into CASSSIVDEQFF.

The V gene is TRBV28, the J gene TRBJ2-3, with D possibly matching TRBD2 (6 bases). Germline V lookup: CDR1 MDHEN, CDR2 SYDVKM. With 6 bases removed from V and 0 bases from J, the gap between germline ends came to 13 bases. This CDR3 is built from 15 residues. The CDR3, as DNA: TGTGCCAGCAGCCCCGCGGGGTTGAGCACAGATACGCAGTATTTT. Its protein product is CASSPAGLSTDTQYF.

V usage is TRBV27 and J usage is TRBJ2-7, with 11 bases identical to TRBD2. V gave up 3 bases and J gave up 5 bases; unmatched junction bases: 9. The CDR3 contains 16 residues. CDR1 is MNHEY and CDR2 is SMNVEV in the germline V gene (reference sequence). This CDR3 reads CASSFLAGGSFHEQYF. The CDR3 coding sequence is TGTGCCAGCAGTTTTCTAGCGGGAGGCTCTTTCCACGAGCAGTACTTC.

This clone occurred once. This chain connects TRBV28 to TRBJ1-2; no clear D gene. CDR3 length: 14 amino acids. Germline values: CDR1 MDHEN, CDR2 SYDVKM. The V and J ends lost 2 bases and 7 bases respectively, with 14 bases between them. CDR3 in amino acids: CASSLPVTYGGYTF. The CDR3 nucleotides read TGTGCCAGCAGTTTACCGGTGACTTATGGTGGCTACACCTTC.

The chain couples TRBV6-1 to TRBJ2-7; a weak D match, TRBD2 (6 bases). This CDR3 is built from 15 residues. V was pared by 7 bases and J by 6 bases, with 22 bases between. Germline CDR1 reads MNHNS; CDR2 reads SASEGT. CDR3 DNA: TGTGCCAGCACCAGAGGCGGGGACTCGCCCTCCGAGCAGTACTTC. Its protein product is CASTRGGDSPSEQYF.